This TCR beta chain is from a study of T cell responses to AZD1222 COVID-19 vaccine. Concerning this clone itself: The antigen is undetermined.

Here immunoSEQ multiplex PCR was the method, and the copy in TCRdb shows in-frame clones only, minus some. Of 90,000 to 130,000 clones listed, about 86% are singletons. V gave up 5 bases and J gave up 4 bases; unmatched junction bases: 9. This CDR3 region has 16 residues. Germline lookup yields CDR1 MNHEY and CDR2 SMNVEV (reference sequence). Whole-study results and caveats: Once two AZD1222 doses were given, Spike-specific TCR breadth and depth went up. Mostly white British, mostly female donors; authors suggested clonal diversity may be underestimated.

The sequence was collected from an adult in good health. This sequence joins TRBV27 and TRBJ2-1, with TRBD2 matching over 9 bases. This sample comprised peripheral blood, obtained on day 0 of AZD1222 vaccination. The DNA of the CDR3 is TGTGCCAGCAGTCAGCCCGCGGGAGGGAGGTACAATGAGCAGTTCTTC. This translates into CASSQPAGGRYNEQFF.